The entry that follows covers one T cell receptor (beta chain) sequence. This specimen belongs to a study of cytomegalovirus exposure and HLA in healthy donors. PCR used 60 Vbeta primers and 13 Jbeta primers. Method: immunoSEQ multiplex PCR; TCRdb's copy keeps in-frame clones and lacks some. The repertoire has fewer than 85,000 clones, roughly 84% of them found once; the top ten carry 15% to 20%. This sequence was found in a man in his 70s in good health and CMV-seropositive. The specimen sequenced was PBMCs.

The CDR3 nucleotides read TGTGCCAGCAACAGACTAGCGGGAGGGCTAGGGCAGTTCTTC. Residues: CASNRLAGGLGQFF. The chain joins TRBV6-1 to TRBJ2-1; TRBD2 matches 14 bases. The germline V gene has CDR1 MNHNS and CDR2 SASEGT. V lost 7 bases, J lost 12 bases, and 8 bases stayed unmatched. This CDR3 has 14 amino acids.